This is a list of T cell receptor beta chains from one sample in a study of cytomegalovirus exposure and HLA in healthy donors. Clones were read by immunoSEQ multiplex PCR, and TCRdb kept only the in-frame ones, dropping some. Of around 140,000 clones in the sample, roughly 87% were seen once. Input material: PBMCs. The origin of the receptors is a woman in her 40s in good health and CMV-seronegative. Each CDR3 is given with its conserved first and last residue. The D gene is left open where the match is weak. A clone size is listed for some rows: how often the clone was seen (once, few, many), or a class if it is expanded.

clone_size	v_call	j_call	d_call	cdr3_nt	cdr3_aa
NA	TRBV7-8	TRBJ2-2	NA	TGTGCCAGCAGCGTAGGCGGAGCGATTACCGGGGAGCTGTTTTTT	CASSVGGAITGELFF
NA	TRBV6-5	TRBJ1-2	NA	TGTGCCAGCGGGCAGGGCGCTTTCTATGGCTACACCTTC	CASGQGAFYGYTF
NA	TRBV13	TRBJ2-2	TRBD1	TGTGCCAGCAGCACCCCCTTGGACAGGGGGACCGGGGAGCTGTTTTTT	CASSTPLDRGTGELFF
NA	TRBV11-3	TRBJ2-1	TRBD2	TGTGCCAGCAACCCGCTAGCGGGGGACAATGAGCAGTTCTTC	CASNPLAGDNEQFF
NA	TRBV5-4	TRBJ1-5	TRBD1	TGTGCCAGCAGCTTAGACAGGGTTCAGCCCCAGCATTTT	CASSLDRVQPQHF
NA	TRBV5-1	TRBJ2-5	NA	TGCGCCAGCTACGGGGGTCGGTATGAAGAGACCCAGTACTTC	CASYGGRYEETQYF
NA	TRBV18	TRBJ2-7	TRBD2	TGTGCCAGCTCACAGACTAGCGGGCCCTACGAGCAGTACTTC	CASSQTSGPYEQYF
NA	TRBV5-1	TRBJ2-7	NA	TGCACCAGCAGCTCGACCACTAGTGTCCACGAGCAGTACTTC	CTSSSTTSVHEQYF
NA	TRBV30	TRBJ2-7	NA	TGTGCCTGGAGGCCCGGAGGGCTGAACGAGCAGTACTTC	CAWRPGGLNEQYF
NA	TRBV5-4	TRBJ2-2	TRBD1	TGTGCCAGCAGCTCGAGACAGGGAAATAGAGGGAACACCGGGGAGCTGTTTTTT	CASSSRQGNRGNTGELFF
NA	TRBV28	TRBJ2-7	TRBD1	TGTGCCAGCAGTTCCGCCGGGACAGGGGCCTACGAGCAGTACTTC	CASSSAGTGAYEQYF
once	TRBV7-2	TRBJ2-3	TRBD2	TGTGCCAGCAGCTTAGGGGGACTAGGCGCCACAGATACGCAGTATTTT	CASSLGGLGATDTQYF
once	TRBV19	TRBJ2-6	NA	TGTGCCAGTAGTATGGAGGGGACTGCGGCTGGGGCCAACGTCCTGACTTTC	CASSMEGTAAGANVLTF
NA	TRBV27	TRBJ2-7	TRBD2	TGTGCCAGCAGTTTATGGGCCGGACTAGCTGCGCACGAGCAGTACTTC	CASSLWAGLAAHEQYF
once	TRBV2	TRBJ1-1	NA	TGTGCCAGCAGTGTCGGGGCGGGATCTGAAGCTTTCTTT	CASSVGAGSEAFF
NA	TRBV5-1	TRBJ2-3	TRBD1	TGCGCCAGCAGCCCGGGACAGGGGGGATGGAGCACAGATACGCAGTATTTT	CASSPGQGGWSTDTQYF
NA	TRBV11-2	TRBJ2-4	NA	TGTGCCAGCAGCTTAGATCTGTCAGGGATGGGGATTCAGTACTTC	CASSLDLSGMGIQYF
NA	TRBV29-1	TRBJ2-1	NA	TGCAGCGTTGAAGATCCGGCCAGCGGCTACAATGAGCAGTTCTTC	CSVEDPASGYNEQFF
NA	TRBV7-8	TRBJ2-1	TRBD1	TGTGCCAGCAGCTCAACCGGGACAGGGACTTACGGTGAGCAGTTCTTC	CASSSTGTGTYGEQFF
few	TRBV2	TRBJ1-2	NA	TGTGCCAGCAGGGGAGACGACTATGGCTACACCTTC	CASRGDDYGYTF
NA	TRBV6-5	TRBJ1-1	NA	TGTGCCAGCAGTTACTCAGGGGGTGGCGGGGAAGCTTTCTTT	CASSYSGGGGEAFF
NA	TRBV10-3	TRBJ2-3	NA	TGTGCCACAGAGCGGGTTGGGACAGATACGCAGTATTTT	CATERVGTDTQYF
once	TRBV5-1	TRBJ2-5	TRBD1	TGCGCCAGCCGAAGCCTCGGGACAGGGGCTCAAGAGACCCAGTACTTC	CASRSLGTGAQETQYF
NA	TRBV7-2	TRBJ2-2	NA	TGTGCCAGCAGCTTGGAGCGGTACACCGGGGAGCTGTTTTTT	CASSLERYTGELFF
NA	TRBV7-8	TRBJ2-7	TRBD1	TGTGCCAGCAGCTTAGTGGTAGGGGGCCCCTACGAGCAGTACTTC	CASSLVVGGPYEQYF
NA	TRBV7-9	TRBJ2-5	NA	TGTGCCAGCAGCGAAGACAGCGGGGAGACCCAGTACTTC	CASSEDSGETQYF